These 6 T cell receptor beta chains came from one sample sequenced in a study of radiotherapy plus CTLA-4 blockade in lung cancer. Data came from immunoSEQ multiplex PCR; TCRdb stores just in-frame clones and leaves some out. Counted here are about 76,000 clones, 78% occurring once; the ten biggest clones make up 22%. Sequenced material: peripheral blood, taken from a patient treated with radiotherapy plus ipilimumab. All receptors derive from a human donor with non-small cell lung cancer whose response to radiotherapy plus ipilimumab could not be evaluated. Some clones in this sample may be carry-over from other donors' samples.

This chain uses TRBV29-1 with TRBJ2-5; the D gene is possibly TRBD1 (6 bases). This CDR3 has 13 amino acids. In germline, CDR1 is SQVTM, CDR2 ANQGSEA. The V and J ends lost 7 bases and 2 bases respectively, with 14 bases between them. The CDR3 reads CSASTGQQETQYF. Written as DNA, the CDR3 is TGCAGCGCCTCGACTGGACAGCAAGAGACCCAGTACTTC.

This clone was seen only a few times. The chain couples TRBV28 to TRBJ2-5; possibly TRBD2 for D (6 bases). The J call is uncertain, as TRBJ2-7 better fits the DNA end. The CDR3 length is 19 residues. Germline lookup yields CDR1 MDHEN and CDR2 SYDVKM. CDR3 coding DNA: TGTGCCAGCAGTTCGGGAGTGCCCACACTTAAAATCGGCTCCTACGAGCAGTACTTC. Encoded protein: CASSSGVPTLKIGSYEQYF.

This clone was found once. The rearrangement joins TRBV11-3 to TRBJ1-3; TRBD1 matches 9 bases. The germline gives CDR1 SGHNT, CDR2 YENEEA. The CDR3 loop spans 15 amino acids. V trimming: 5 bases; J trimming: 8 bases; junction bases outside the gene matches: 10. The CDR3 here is CASSVGTGRIDTIYF. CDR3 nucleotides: TGTGCCAGCAGCGTCGGGACAGGGAGAATAGACACCATATATTTT.

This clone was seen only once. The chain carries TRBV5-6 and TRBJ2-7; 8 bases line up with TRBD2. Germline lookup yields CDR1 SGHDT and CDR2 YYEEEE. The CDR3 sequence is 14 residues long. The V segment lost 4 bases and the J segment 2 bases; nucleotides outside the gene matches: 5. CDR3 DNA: TGTGCCAGCAGCCTTTTTAGCGGGACCTACGAGCAGTACTTC. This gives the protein CASSLFSGTYEQYF.

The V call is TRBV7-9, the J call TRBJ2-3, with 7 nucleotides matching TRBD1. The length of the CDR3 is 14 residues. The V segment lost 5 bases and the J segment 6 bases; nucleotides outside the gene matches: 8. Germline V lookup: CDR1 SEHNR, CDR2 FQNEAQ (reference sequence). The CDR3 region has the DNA TGTGCCAGCAGCCCTCCCCCGACAGGGGATACGCAGTATTTT. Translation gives CASSPPPTGDTQYF. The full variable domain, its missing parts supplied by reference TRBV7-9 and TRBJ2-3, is DTGVSQNPRHKITKRGQNVTFRCDPISEHNRLYWYRQTLGQGPEFLTYFQNEAQLEKSRLLSDRFSAERPKGSFSTLEIQRTEQGDSAMYLCASSPPPTGDTQYFGPGTRLTVL.

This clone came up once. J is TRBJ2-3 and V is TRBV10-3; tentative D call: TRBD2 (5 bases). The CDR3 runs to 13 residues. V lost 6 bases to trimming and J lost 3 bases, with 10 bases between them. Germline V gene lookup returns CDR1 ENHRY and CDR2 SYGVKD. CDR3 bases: TGTGCCATCAGCCTCGAGGGAACAGATACGCAGTATTTT. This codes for CAISLEGTDTQYF.